This is a list of T cell receptor beta chains from one sample in a study of T cells in localized non-small cell lung cancer. Measured with immunoSEQ multiplex PCR; TCRdb has only the in-frame clones, and not every one. The repertoire has more than 25,000 clones, approximately 90% of them found once; the top ten carry 10% to 15%. Sequencing was performed on peripheral blood, taken before any cancer treatment. The receptors were sampled from a female donor of 60 years or more with stage III squamous cell lung carcinoma. CDR3s include the opening cysteine and the closing phenylalanine or tryptophan. The D gene is left open where the match is weak. Size values are once, few and many counts, or a class for expanded clones, and some rows have none.

CDR3nt: TGTGCCAGCAGCTCGGACAGAGAGAATTCACCCCTCCACTTT
CDR3aa: CASSSDRENSPLHF
j_gene: TRBJ1-6
d_gene: NA
abundance: NA
v_gene: TRBV7-2

CDR3nt: TGCAGCGGGCCGGGGGTAGACAATGAGCAGTTCTTC
CDR3aa: CSGPGVDNEQFF
j_gene: TRBJ2-1
d_gene: NA
abundance: once
v_gene: TRBV29-1

CDR3nt: TGTGCCTGGAGTGTAGAACTAGCGGGGGGGCTGAATGAGCAGTTCTTC
CDR3aa: CAWSVELAGGLNEQFF
j_gene: TRBJ2-1
d_gene: TRBD2
abundance: NA
v_gene: TRBV30

CDR3nt: TGTGCCAGCAGCCTTGGGGCCCTGGGGACTGAAGCTTTCTTT
CDR3aa: CASSLGALGTEAFF
j_gene: TRBJ1-1
d_gene: NA
abundance: NA
v_gene: TRBV6-1

CDR3nt: TGTGCCAGTACTAGATCTGGGACAGTCAACTATGGCTACACCTTC
CDR3aa: CASTRSGTVNYGYTF
j_gene: TRBJ1-2
d_gene: TRBD1
abundance: NA
v_gene: TRBV19

CDR3nt: TGTGCCAGCAGTGAAGAGATCACCGGGGAGCTGTTTTTT
CDR3aa: CASSEEITGELFF
j_gene: TRBJ2-2
d_gene: NA
abundance: NA
v_gene: TRBV2

CDR3nt: TGTGCCAGCTCACCATACGACGGCTACGAGCAGTACTTC
CDR3aa: CASSPYDGYEQYF
j_gene: TRBJ2-7
d_gene: NA
abundance: NA
v_gene: TRBV18

CDR3nt: TGTGCCAGCAGTGAGCAACGGACAGGGAATGAGGTGGGGAATGAGCAGTTCTTC
CDR3aa: CASSEQRTGNEVGNEQFF
j_gene: TRBJ2-1
d_gene: TRBD1
abundance: NA
v_gene: TRBV2

CDR3nt: TGTGCCAGCAGCCCTCGGGTGGGCTCCCACGAGCAGTACTTC
CDR3aa: CASSPRVGSHEQYF
j_gene: TRBJ2-7
d_gene: NA
abundance: once
v_gene: TRBV9

CDR3nt: TGCAGCGTTCTCCCTGACACCTCCCAAGAGACCCAGTACTTC
CDR3aa: CSVLPDTSQETQYF
j_gene: TRBJ2-5
d_gene: NA
abundance: NA
v_gene: TRBV29-1

CDR3nt: TGTGCCAGCAGCTTAGTCATAAGGGAAGGCCCTGAAGCTTTCTTT
CDR3aa: CASSLVIREGPEAFF
j_gene: TRBJ1-1
d_gene: NA
abundance: NA
v_gene: TRBV11-2

CDR3nt: TGCAGCGTTTGGCGGGGGACAGGGGAAACTGAAGCTTTCTTT
CDR3aa: CSVWRGTGETEAFF
j_gene: TRBJ1-1
d_gene: TRBD1
abundance: few
v_gene: TRBV29-1

CDR3nt: TGTGCCAGCAGCTCCCGGGTGTCCTATGGCTACACCTTC
CDR3aa: CASSSRVSYGYTF
j_gene: TRBJ1-2
d_gene: NA
abundance: NA
v_gene: TRBV7-8

CDR3nt: TGTGCCAGCAGCTTAAGCAGGACCGGAAACACCATATATTTT
CDR3aa: CASSLSRTGNTIYF
j_gene: TRBJ1-3
d_gene: NA
abundance: NA
v_gene: TRBV7-3

CDR3nt: TGTGCCAGCGTCCCCTGGACAGGGCGGTACGAGCAGTACTTC
CDR3aa: CASVPWTGRYEQYF
j_gene: TRBJ2-7
d_gene: TRBD1
abundance: NA
v_gene: TRBV2

CDR3nt: TGCACCAGCAGCCAAGATAGTTGGGACAGGGCACTCGGTGAGCAGTTCTTC
CDR3aa: CTSSQDSWDRALGEQFF
j_gene: TRBJ2-1
d_gene: NA
abundance: NA
v_gene: TRBV1

CDR3nt: TGTGCCAGCAGTTTATCCTCTTACGAGCAGTACTTC
CDR3aa: CASSLSSYEQYF
j_gene: TRBJ2-7
d_gene: NA
abundance: NA
v_gene: TRBV28

CDR3nt: TGTGCCAGCTCCCCAAGTCAGGGTATATCCTCCTACGAGCAGTACTTC
CDR3aa: CASSPSQGISSYEQYF
j_gene: TRBJ2-7
d_gene: NA
abundance: NA
v_gene: TRBV18

CDR3nt: TGTGCCAGCAGTTACAGGGCGGACTCCTACGAGCAGTACTTC
CDR3aa: CASSYRADSYEQYF
j_gene: TRBJ2-7
d_gene: NA
abundance: NA
v_gene: TRBV6-5

CDR3nt: TGCAGCGTTGAACTGCTAGTCGAAGATACGCAGTATTTT
CDR3aa: CSVELLVEDTQYF
j_gene: TRBJ2-3
d_gene: NA
abundance: NA
v_gene: TRBV29-1

CDR3nt: TGCAGCGTTCCTAGCGGGACAGGGACCAATCTACCCACAGATACGCAGTATTTT
CDR3aa: CSVPSGTGTNLPTDTQYF
j_gene: TRBJ2-3
d_gene: NA
abundance: NA
v_gene: TRBV29-1

CDR3nt: TGTGCCAGCAGAAGGGACATTATGGACTATGGCTACACCTTC
CDR3aa: CASRRDIMDYGYTF
j_gene: TRBJ1-2
d_gene: NA
abundance: NA
v_gene: TRBV28

CDR3nt: TGTGCCAGTAGCCCCGGGACTAGCGCCTACGAGCAGTACTTC
CDR3aa: CASSPGTSAYEQYF
j_gene: TRBJ2-7
d_gene: TRBD2
abundance: NA
v_gene: TRBV19

CDR3nt: TGTGCCAGCAGTAAGACAGGGGCCGGGACTAGCGTTCAGTATTTT
CDR3aa: CASSKTGAGTSVQYF
j_gene: TRBJ2-3
d_gene: TRBD2
abundance: NA
v_gene: TRBV6-1

CDR3nt: TGTGCCAGCAGTGCCCCCGGAACGTACGAGCAGTACTTC
CDR3aa: CASSAPGTYEQYF
j_gene: TRBJ2-7
d_gene: NA
abundance: NA
v_gene: TRBV6-5

CDR3nt: TGTGCCAGCAGCTTAGAATATGGAGAGACCCAGTACTTC
CDR3aa: CASSLEYGETQYF
j_gene: TRBJ2-5
d_gene: NA
abundance: NA
v_gene: TRBV7-8

CDR3nt: TGTGCCAGCAGCGTAGGGGCGGGGATTCCAGATACGCAGTATTTT
CDR3aa: CASSVGAGIPDTQYF
j_gene: TRBJ2-3
d_gene: NA
abundance: NA
v_gene: TRBV9

CDR3nt: TGTGCCAGCAGTGCGGGGCGGCACAATGAGCAGTTCTTC
CDR3aa: CASSAGRHNEQFF
j_gene: TRBJ2-1
d_gene: NA
abundance: NA
v_gene: TRBV2

CDR3nt: TGCGCCAGCAGCAGCGGGGGCTACAATGAGCAGTTCTTC
CDR3aa: CASSSGGYNEQFF
j_gene: TRBJ2-1
d_gene: TRBD2
abundance: NA
v_gene: TRBV4-1

CDR3nt: TGCGCCAGCAGCTTGGAGGCCTTCTCCTACAATGAGCAGTTCTTC
CDR3aa: CASSLEAFSYNEQFF
j_gene: TRBJ2-1
d_gene: NA
abundance: NA
v_gene: TRBV5-1

CDR3nt: TGCGCCAGCAGCCAAGATTGGGGTAGCGGGGGGCTAAATGAGCAGTTCTTC
CDR3aa: CASSQDWGSGGLNEQFF
j_gene: TRBJ2-1
d_gene: TRBD2
abundance: NA
v_gene: TRBV4-3

CDR3nt: TGTGCCAGCAGCTTTAGCGGGGGGCCCCAGCATTTT
CDR3aa: CASSFSGGPQHF
j_gene: TRBJ1-5
d_gene: NA
abundance: NA
v_gene: TRBV7-9

CDR3nt: TGTGCCAGCAGTTATTCGAACCAATACGAGCAGTACTTC
CDR3aa: CASSYSNQYEQYF
j_gene: TRBJ2-7
d_gene: NA
abundance: NA
v_gene: TRBV6-8

CDR3nt: TGTGCCAGCAGCTTAATCTCAGCCGGGTCCTGGGGGTCCTACGAGCAGTACTTC
CDR3aa: CASSLISAGSWGSYEQYF
j_gene: TRBJ2-7
d_gene: NA
abundance: NA
v_gene: TRBV21-1

CDR3nt: TGTGCCAGCAGCCTCACAGGGGCCGATTACAATGAGCAGTTCTTC
CDR3aa: CASSLTGADYNEQFF
j_gene: TRBJ2-1
d_gene: TRBD1
abundance: NA
v_gene: TRBV6-5

CDR3nt: TGTGCCAGCAGCAGGGGGCTTGACTATGGCTACACCTTC
CDR3aa: CASSRGLDYGYTF
j_gene: TRBJ1-2
d_gene: TRBD1
abundance: once
v_gene: TRBV6-5

CDR3nt: TGTGCCAGCAGTTTAAAAGGGTTGACACAGCCCCAGCATTTT
CDR3aa: CASSLKGLTQPQHF
j_gene: TRBJ1-5
d_gene: NA
abundance: NA
v_gene: TRBV27

CDR3nt: TGTGCCAGCAGCTTAGTACAGACTAGTTACTCCTACAATGAGCAGTTCTTC
CDR3aa: CASSLVQTSYSYNEQFF
j_gene: TRBJ2-1
d_gene: NA
abundance: once
v_gene: TRBV7-9

CDR3nt: TGTGCCAGCAGCTGGGGGGGGTACTCACCCCTCCACTTT
CDR3aa: CASSWGGYSPLHF
j_gene: TRBJ1-6
d_gene: NA
abundance: NA
v_gene: TRBV5-8

CDR3nt: TGTGCCAGCAGCGTAGAGGCCCAGGGCAACACTGAAGCTTTCTTT
CDR3aa: CASSVEAQGNTEAFF
j_gene: TRBJ1-1
d_gene: NA
abundance: NA
v_gene: TRBV9

CDR3nt: TGTGCCAGCAGCGTCGGGATTAATGGTGGTGAAGCTTTCTTT
CDR3aa: CASSVGINGGEAFF
j_gene: TRBJ1-1
d_gene: NA
abundance: NA
v_gene: TRBV7-6

CDR3nt: TGTGCCAGCAGTGAAAATGAGTACGACAAGACCCAGTACTTC
CDR3aa: CASSENEYDKTQYF
j_gene: TRBJ2-5
d_gene: NA
abundance: NA
v_gene: TRBV2